This is a list of T cell receptor beta chains from one sample in a study of blood T cell repertoires in COVID-19. Data came from immunoSEQ multiplex PCR; TCRdb stores just in-frame clones and leaves some out. The data hold around 65,000 clones, with around 90% observed a single time. Sequencing used peripheral blood. These TCRs come from a human donor in a cohort sampled during active COVID-19. CDR3s include the opening cysteine and the closing phenylalanine or tryptophan. The D gene is left open where the match is weak. Only some rows state a clone size, as once, few, many or a class for expanded clones.

J gene | clone size | CDR3 length | D gene | V gene | CDR3 DNA | CDR3 protein
TRBJ1-2 | once | 13 | NA | TRBV9 | TGTGCCAGCAGCGTAGGGGGAGACTATGGCTACACCTTC | CASSVGGDYGYTF
TRBJ1-2 | once | 15 | TRBD1 | TRBV28 | TGTGCCAGCAGTTTAGGACAGGGGTTTAACTATGGCTACACCTTC | CASSLGQGFNYGYTF
TRBJ1-2 | NA | 14 | NA | TRBV28 | TGTGCCAGCGAACCATCGGAAGGGGGAAGGAGCTACACCTTC | CASEPSEGGRSYTF
TRBJ1-5 | once | 12 | NA | TRBV6-2/TRBV6-3 | TGTGCCAGCAGCTTCAGGGCTCAGCCCCAGCATTTT | CASSFRAQPQHF
TRBJ2-7 | NA | 14 | NA | TRBV6-1 | TGTGCCAGCAGTGAACAGGTTCGAACCTACGAGCAGTACTTC | CASSEQVRTYEQYF
TRBJ2-1 | NA | 15 | TRBD2 | TRBV11-3 | TGTGCCAGCAGCCGGGGGGGCGGGAGAAACAATGAGCAGTTCTTC | CASSRGGGRNNEQFF
TRBJ1-1 | NA | 14 | NA | TRBV5-5 | TGTGCCAGCAGAACCACCGGGACTAACACTGAAGCTTTCTTT | CASRTTGTNTEAFF
TRBJ1-1 | NA | 12 | NA | TRBV11-1 | TGTGCCAGCAGCCCAGGGTATACTGAAGCTTTCTTT | CASSPGYTEAFF
TRBJ2-3 | NA | 16 | NA | TRBV15 | TGTGCCACCAGCAGAGAGTTGACTCCGACCACAGATACGCAGTATTTT | CATSRELTPTTDTQYF
TRBJ1-1 | NA | 13 | TRBD1 | TRBV28 | TGTGCCAGCCAATCAGCCGGGACAGGGAGAGCTTTCTTT | CASQSAGTGRAFF
TRBJ2-2 | NA | 15 | TRBD1 | TRBV5-1 | TGCGCCAGCAGCTTGTCGACAGGGGACACCGGGGAGCTGTTTTTT | CASSLSTGDTGELFF
TRBJ2-2 | NA | 16 | TRBD2 | TRBV29-1 | TGCAGCGTTGAGTGGGCGGGGGGAAGCAACACCGGGGAGCTGTTTTTT | CSVEWAGGSNTGELFF
TRBJ2-3 | once | 15 | NA | TRBV2 | TGTGCCAGCAGTGGGGCCCTAGCGCTCACAGATACGCAGTATTTT | CASSGALALTDTQYF
TRBJ2-5 | NA | 13 | TRBD2 | TRBV10-3 | TGTGCCATCGGGACTAGCGTTCAAGAGACCCAGTACTTC | CAIGTSVQETQYF
TRBJ2-5 | NA | 15 | TRBD1 | TRBV29-1 | TGCAGCGGGATCGGGACAGGAGGCTTCCAAGAGACCCAGTACTTC | CSGIGTGGFQETQYF
TRBJ2-1 | NA | 15 | TRBD2 | TRBV28 | TGTGCCAGCAGTTTACCGGGAGGGTCCTACAATGAGCAGTTCTTC | CASSLPGGSYNEQFF
TRBJ2-1 | NA | 16 | TRBD2 | TRBV6-6 | TGTGCCAGCAGTCGAGCTAGCGGGAGGACCTACAATGAGCAGTTCTTC | CASSRASGRTYNEQFF
TRBJ2-1 | NA | 17 | TRBD2 | TRBV24-1 | TGTGCCACCAGTGACGATCTAGCGGGAGGGTCATACAATGAGCAGTTCTTC | CATSDDLAGGSYNEQFF
TRBJ2-6 | few | 17 | NA | TRBV4-2 | TGTGCCAGCAGCCAAACAGGGTCCCCCTCTGGGGCCAACGTCCTGACTTTC | CASSQTGSPSGANVLTF
TRBJ1-6 | NA | 16 | NA | TRBV28 | TGTGCCAGCAGGGGAACACCTGGACAAGATAATTCACCCCTCCACTTT | CASRGTPGQDNSPLHF
TRBJ2-5 | NA | 13 | NA | TRBV15 | TGTGCCACCAGCAGAGATCGGTGGGAGACCCAGTACTTC | CATSRDRWETQYF
TRBJ2-1 | once | 14 | TRBD2 | TRBV10-3 | TGTGCCATCAACATAGCGGGAGGGAGCAATGAGCAGTTCTTC | CAINIAGGSNEQFF
TRBJ2-7 | NA | 14 | NA | TRBV14 | TGTGCCAGCAGCCAGTCAGGCAGGGTAAACGAGCAGTACTTC | CASSQSGRVNEQYF
TRBJ2-3 | once | 13 | TRBD1 | TRBV4-3 | TGCGCCAGCAGCCATGGACAGGGTCTCGAGCAGTATTTT | CASSHGQGLEQYF
TRBJ1-5 | NA | 15 | NA | TRBV7-2 | TGTGCCAGCAGCTTAGCCCGGGGGGAGAATCAGCCCCAGCATTTT | CASSLARGENQPQHF
TRBJ2-1 | NA | 15 | TRBD2 | TRBV10-1 | TGCGCCAGCAGTGAGCCCCTAGCGGGAGAGGATGAGCAGTTCTTC | CASSEPLAGEDEQFF
TRBJ1-1 | NA | 13 | NA | TRBV7-2 | TGTGCCAGCAGCCTCGGGACTCCAGAGAGGGCTTTCTTT | CASSLGTPERAFF
TRBJ2-7 | NA | 15 | TRBD1 | TRBV28 | TGTGCCAGCAGAGTTGGGGACAGCGTTCCTTCCGAGCAGTACTTC | CASRVGDSVPSEQYF
TRBJ2-1 | NA | 11 | NA | TRBV6-5 | TGTGCCAGCAGTTCCTTGTTTGAGCAGTTCTTC | CASSSLFEQFF
TRBJ1-2 | once | 13 | TRBD1 | TRBV6-5 | TGTGCCAGCAGCGTTCAGGGGGATAGTAGCTACACCTTC | CASSVQGDSSYTF
TRBJ1-5 | NA | 14 | NA | TRBV28 | TGTGCCAGCAGTTCGGGGGGGAGCAATCAGCCCCAGCATTTT | CASSSGGSNQPQHF
TRBJ2-2 | NA | 15 | TRBD1 | TRBV7-9 | TGTGCCAGCAGCCCCAGGACAGGGGTAACCGGGGAGCTGTTTTTT | CASSPRTGVTGELFF